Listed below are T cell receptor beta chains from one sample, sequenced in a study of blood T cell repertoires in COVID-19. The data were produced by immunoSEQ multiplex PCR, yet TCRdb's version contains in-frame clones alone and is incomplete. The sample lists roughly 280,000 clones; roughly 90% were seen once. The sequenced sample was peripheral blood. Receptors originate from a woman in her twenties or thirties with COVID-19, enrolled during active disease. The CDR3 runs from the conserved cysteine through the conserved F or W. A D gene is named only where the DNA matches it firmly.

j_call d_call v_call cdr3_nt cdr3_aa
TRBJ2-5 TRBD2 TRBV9 TGTGCCAGCAGCGTAGGGGGACTAGCGGGAGGGCCCTCAGAGACCCAGTACTTC CASSVGGLAGGPSETQYF
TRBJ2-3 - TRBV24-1 TGTGCCACCAGTGACCGACAAAATCCTAGCACAGATACGCAGTATTTT CATSDRQNPSTDTQYF
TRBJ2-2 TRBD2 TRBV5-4 TGTGCCAGCAGCCCCCGGGGGGTGAACACCGGGGAGCTGTTTTTT CASSPRGVNTGELFF
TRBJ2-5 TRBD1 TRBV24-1 TGTGCCACCAGTGACCGTAGGACAGGGTATCAAGAGACCCAGTACTTC CATSDRRTGYQETQYF
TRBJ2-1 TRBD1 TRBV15 TGTGCCACCAGTAATGCACAGGGGAGAGGGAATGAGCAGTTCTTC CATSNAQGRGNEQFF
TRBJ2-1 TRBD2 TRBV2 TGTGCCAGCAGCGGACTAGCGGGCTCCTACAATGAGCAGTTCTTC CASSGLAGSYNEQFF
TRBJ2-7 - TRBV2 TGTGCCAGCAGCCCCCCTGGAGCCTACGAGCAGTACTTC CASSPPGAYEQYF
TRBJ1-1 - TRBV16 TGTGCCAGCAGCCCCCAGGCGGGGAAGGCTGAAGCTTTCTTT CASSPQAGKAEAFF
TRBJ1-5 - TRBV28 TGTGCCAGCAGTTCGGCAGGGGCTCAGCCCCAGCATTTT CASSSAGAQPQHF
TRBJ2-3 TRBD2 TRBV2 TGTGCCAGCAGTGAGGGACTAAGTACAGATACGCAGTATTTT CASSEGLSTDTQYF
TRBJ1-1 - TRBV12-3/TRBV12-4 TGTGCCACCGGGTCCTCGAACACTGAAGCTTTCTTT CATGSSNTEAFF
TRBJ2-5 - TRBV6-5 TGTGCCAGCAGTTACTTACGGCAGGGTGAAGAGACCCAGTACTTC CASSYLRQGEETQYF
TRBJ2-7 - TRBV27 TGTGCCAGCAGTCTCAGGGGGGCCTACGAGCAGTACTTC CASSLRGAYEQYF
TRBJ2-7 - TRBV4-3 TGCGCCAGCAGCCAAGACGGGTGGCGGGAGCAGTACTTC CASSQDGWREQYF